The T cell receptor (beta chain) described here comes from a study of identical twins. TCRdb fed the 5' RACE reads into MiXCR, producing one record per CDR3 protein. The sample holds 200,000 to 250,000 distinct CDR3 sequences, 7.5% seen once. Germline CDR1 is DFQATT and CDR2 is SNEGSKA (reference sequence). Trimming took 5 bases from V and 3 from J, leaving 11 bases between them. The CDR3 has 12 residues. This clonotype came up a few times. Antigen: not known. Study results and caveats: Part of the zero-insertion signal could reflect confounding by invariant MAIT and iNKT cells.

These same data were also listed under a study on yellow fever vaccine responses in identical twins.

The clonotype comes from a woman in her late teens or twenties in good health. The sequenced material came from memory (CD45RO+) T cells sorted from blood. This chain connects TRBV20-1 to TRBJ2-7, with a possible D match to TRBD1 (6 bases). The DNA of the CDR3 is TGCAGTGCTGTACAGGGAAACTACGAGCAGTACTTC. It encodes CSAVQGNYEQYF.